This is a list of T cell receptor beta chains from one sample in a study of blood T cell repertoires in COVID-19. The method was immunoSEQ multiplex PCR; TCRdb's version includes in-frame clones alone and lacks a portion of them. The table lists roughly 90,000 clones, about 90% of them singletons. Material: peripheral blood. The origin of the receptors is a human donor with active COVID-19. The donor label of this sample is uncertain. Both conserved end residues are part of each CDR3. The D gene is left open where the match is weak. A row's size may be missing; if present it is once, few, many or a size class.

V gene: TRBV7-2
D gene: TRBD1
J gene: TRBJ2-7
clone size: -
CDR3 protein: CASTGQGNFPSSYEQYF
CDR3 DNA: TGTGCCAGCACGGGACAGGGAAATTTTCCAAGCTCCTACGAGCAGTACTTC

V gene: TRBV6-5
D gene: TRBD2
J gene: TRBJ2-7
clone size: -
CDR3 protein: CASSYSGGVAYEQYF
CDR3 DNA: TGTGCCAGCAGTTACTCGGGAGGGGTAGCCTACGAGCAGTACTTC

V gene: TRBV5-1
D gene: TRBD2
J gene: TRBJ2-2
clone size: -
CDR3 protein: CASSATLAGANTGELFF
CDR3 DNA: TGCGCCAGCAGCGCCACACTAGCGGGGGCTAATACCGGGGAGCTGTTTTTT

V gene: TRBV27
D gene: TRBD1
J gene: TRBJ2-7
clone size: -
CDR3 protein: CASTTSTGGNEQYF
CDR3 DNA: TGTGCCAGCACTACCTCAACAGGGGGCAACGAGCAGTACTTC

V gene: TRBV16
D gene: -
J gene: TRBJ1-1
clone size: -
CDR3 protein: CASSFLGTEAFF
CDR3 DNA: TGTGCCAGCAGCTTCCTCGGGACTGAAGCTTTCTTT

V gene: TRBV9
D gene: -
J gene: TRBJ1-6
clone size: -
CDR3 protein: CASSVGSYNSPLHF
CDR3 DNA: TGTGCCAGCAGCGTCGGCTCCTATAATTCACCCCTCCACTTT

V gene: TRBV19
D gene: -
J gene: TRBJ1-2
clone size: once
CDR3 protein: CASSTSTVTNYGYTF
CDR3 DNA: TGTGCCAGTAGTACCTCGACAGTCACTAACTATGGCTACACCTTC

V gene: TRBV6-5
D gene: -
J gene: TRBJ1-3
clone size: -
CDR3 protein: CASSARGGNTIYF
CDR3 DNA: TGTGCCAGCAGCGCCAGAGGGGGAAACACCATATATTTT

V gene: TRBV19
D gene: TRBD1
J gene: TRBJ2-5
clone size: -
CDR3 protein: CASSLEGTGNPQETQYF
CDR3 DNA: TGTGCCAGTAGTCTCGAAGGGACAGGAAACCCCCAAGAGACCCAGTACTTC

V gene: TRBV11-2
D gene: -
J gene: TRBJ1-2
clone size: -
CDR3 protein: CASSLVLGDINYGYTF
CDR3 DNA: TGTGCCAGCAGCTTAGTCCTGGGGGACATTAACTATGGCTACACCTTC

V gene: TRBV4-2
D gene: -
J gene: TRBJ2-5
clone size: -
CDR3 protein: CASSQDFGETQYF
CDR3 DNA: TGTGCCAGCAGCCAAGATTTCGGGGAGACCCAGTACTTC